This T cell receptor (beta chain) was sequenced in a study of control samples from healthy donors and cancer patients. Clones were read by immunoSEQ multiplex PCR, and TCRdb kept only the in-frame ones, dropping some. Of about 120,000 clones listed, roughly 92% are singletons. The receptor was isolated from an older man with head and neck cancer. What was sequenced was PBMCs.

CDR3 coding DNA: TGTGCCAGCTCACCACCGACAGGCCACTACGAGCAGTACTTC. It codes for CASSPPTGHYEQYF. The rearrangement uses TRBV18 and TRBJ2-7, with D possibly matching TRBD1 (6 bases). CDR1 KGHSH and CDR2 LQKENI come from the germline V gene. V was trimmed by 0 bases and J by 3 bases, leaving 9 bases between them. The CDR3 is 14 amino acids. The full variable domain, with the rest looked up from reference TRBV18 and TRBJ2-7, is NAGVMQNPRHLVRRRGQEARLRCSPMKGHSHVYWYRQLPEEGLKFMVYLQKENIIDESGMPKERFSAEFPKEGPSILRIQQVVRGDSAAYFCASSPPTGHYEQYFGPGTRLTVT.